Sequencing of this T cell receptor beta chain was carried out in a study of blood T cell repertoires in COVID-19. The overall study: The United States, Italy and Spain provided the acute and convalescent COVID-19 samples.

Assay used: immunoSEQ multiplex PCR; TCRdb lists only in-frame clones, some missing. The sample has about 280,000 clones; 83% are singletons. Germline loops: CDR1 SGHTA, CDR2 FQGNSA. The junction had 12 bases not matched to a gene; V was cut back by 4 bases and J by 4 bases. The CDR3 covers 17 residues. Specimen: peripheral blood. The chain combines TRBV7-2 with TRBJ2-2; 7 bases align to TRBD2. The receptor was derived from a woman in her 50s who had recovered from COVID-19. CDR3 loop: CASSSPLTSLTTGELFF. The CDR3 bases are TGTGCCAGCAGCTCTCCATTGACTAGCCTGACCACCGGGGAGCTGTTTTTT.